This TCR beta chain was recorded in a study of vaccination effects on CD4 cells after COVID-19. The overall study: Each person got two doses of an mRNA SARS-CoV-2 vaccine, BNT162b2 or mRNA-1273.

Regarding this clone: No antigen is known for it.

Method: immunoSEQ multiplex PCR; TCRdb's copy keeps in-frame clones and lacks some. The sample shows tens of thousands of clones, 65% to 85% of them seen only once. At the end of over 8 days of culture, CD4+ T cells were isolated. Among the vaccine recipients, none had a prior SARS-CoV-2 infection, and nucleocapsid antibodies were negative. Half-medium replacement with IL-2 medium occurred on days 3 and 7. This CDR3 contains 15 residues. CDR1 and CDR2 from the germline V gene are SEHNR and FQNEAQ (reference sequence). V was clipped by 0 bases and J by 5 bases; unmatched bases: 3. This TCR was recovered from a human donor who received a COVID-19 vaccine. This specimen consisted of CD4+ T cells from PBMCs cultured without peptide, obtained before COVID-19 vaccination. The V call is TRBV7-9, the J call TRBJ2-7; TRBD2 agrees at 11 bases. The CDR3 protein is CASSLASGRAHEQYF. The CDR3 DNA sequence: TGTGCCAGCAGCTTAGCTAGCGGGAGGGCCCACGAGCAGTACTTC.